In its sample, the clone carrying this T cell receptor beta chain was seen many times. No antigen is known for it. The library was built for alpha chains, so this beta chain is an off-target read and its size means little. The data were taken from a study of spatial heterogeneity in lung cancer. Germline values: CDR1 MNHNY, CDR2 SVGAGI (reference sequence). CDR3 length equals 17 residues. V shed 6 bases and J shed 0 bases, with 18 bases lying between them. Regarding the study as a whole: Tumor mutation count correlated with how many alpha and beta TCRs expanded intratumorally. Expanded TCRs that were ubiquitous or regional had counts tracking ubiquitous and regional nonsynonymous mutations, respectively.

TCR cDNA molecules were tagged individually, and each one carried a unique molecular identifier. Each CDR3 protein gets one entry after TCRdb re-called the 5' RACE reads with MiXCR. The data contain around 5,800 distinct CDR3 sequences, about 7.7% of them seen just once; the ten biggest clones take up around 27%. Time point here: sample taken at primary tumor resection. The chain uses TRBV6-6 and TRBJ1-3, with D perhaps matching TRBD1 (5 bases). The sequenced sample was lung tumor tissue, obtained at surgery. The sequence came from a female donor with early-stage non-small cell lung cancer. The CDR3 here is CASSLGDPLLSGNTIYF. The CDR3 DNA reads TGTGCCAGCAGCTTGGGGGACCCTCTTCTCTCTGGAAACACCATATATTTT.